One and the same sample provided the 22 T cell receptor beta chains below, sequenced in a study of T cells expressing NK-cell markers. TCRdb re-called the 5' RACE reads, yielding one record per CDR3 amino acid sequence without DNA. The table lists around 470,000 distinct CDR3 sequences. Material: blood T cells: a sorted CD56 or NKG2C T cell subset, CD4+ or CD8+ T cells, or bulk PBMC T cells (not recorded which). The receptors come from a woman aged 50 to 65 in good health.

The J gene is TRBJ1-1, the V gene TRBV11-2. This CDR3 is 12 amino acids long. The germline CDR1 and CDR2 sequences are SGHAT and FQNNGV. This chain's CDR3 is CASSGMRIEAFF.

The chain employs TRBV12-3 or TRBV12-4 and TRBJ2-1; TCRdb calls TRBD2, which cannot be checked without DNA. The CDR3 is 15 amino acids. This chain's CDR3 is CASNPSGTRGHEQFF.

This chain joins TRBV7-9 and TRBJ2-3; the D call of TRBD2 rests on TCRdb alone, since no DNA is present to check it. This CDR3 contains 17 residues. CDR1 and CDR2 (germline): SEHNR, FQNEAQ (reference sequence). CDR3 sequence: CASSLTQRAGVTDTQYF.

The rearrangement joins TRBV5-5 to TRBJ2-1; TCRdb gives TRBD2 as the D gene, but with no DNA this cannot be confirmed. The CDR3 totals 16 residues. Germline lookup yields CDR1 SGHKS and CDR2 YYEKEE (reference sequence). CDR3 protein: CASSSGLAGLWNEQFF. Full variable domain (missing parts from reference TRBV5-5 and TRBJ2-1): DAGVTQSPTHLIKTRGQQVTLRCSPISGHKSVSWYQQVLGQGPQFIFQYYEKEERGRGNFPDRFSARQFPNYSSELNVNALLLGDSALYLCASSSGLAGLWNEQFFGPGTRLTVL.

The chain links TRBV21-1 to TRBJ2-7; lacking DNA, the TRBD1 call made by TCRdb goes unchecked. TRBV21-1 is a pseudogene. The CDR3 covers 14 residues. CDR3 region: CARQTRDLSYEQYF.

The chain is built from TRBV3-1 and TRBJ2-5. Germline V gene sequence: CDR1 LGHDT, CDR2 YNNKEL (reference sequence). This CDR3 has 15 residues. The CDR3 spells CASSQDGRVQETQYF.

V usage is TRBV19 and J usage is TRBJ1-2. This CDR3 region has 14 residues. The germline V gene encodes CDR1 LNHDA and CDR2 SQIVND (reference sequence). The CDR3: CASSWQGPPYGYTF.

V usage is TRBV6-1 and J usage is TRBJ1-5; TCRdb reports TRBD1, a call that lacks DNA to check it against. The CDR3 is 14 residues long. CDR1 and CDR2 (germline): MNHNS, SASEGT. CDR3 sequence reads: CASSHRDRVAPQHF.

The chain recombines TRBV7-6 with TRBJ2-1; TCRdb indicates TRBD2, and absent DNA this call remains unverified. Germline CDR1 SGHVS, CDR2 FNYEAQ. The CDR3 is 16 residues long. CDR3 residues: CASSLGLAGGPTEQFF.

The gene calls are TRBV12-3 or TRBV12-4 and TRBJ2-1; the D call of TRBD1 rests on TCRdb alone, since no DNA is present to check it. The CDR3 covers 16 residues. CDR3 protein: CASSPRTGGGGNEQFF.

The chain uses TRBV2 and TRBJ2-3. This CDR3 contains 15 residues. Per germline, CDR1 SNHLY and CDR2 FYNNEI. Here the CDR3 reads CASSELVSSTDTQYF.

J is TRBJ1-5 and V is TRBV5-5; the TCRdb call, TRBD1, lacks DNA for checking. CDR3 length: 15 residues. In germline, CDR1 is SGHKS, CDR2 YYEKEE (reference sequence). CDR3 sequence: CASSLQGVSNQPQHF.

The chain has TRBV7-6 and TRBJ2-1; absent DNA, TCRdb's TRBD1 call cannot be checked. The germline CDR1 and CDR2 sequences are SGHVS and FNYEAQ. This CDR3 is 13 amino acids long. The chain's CDR3 is CASSLRTEYEQFF.

This rearrangement joins TRBV11-3 to TRBJ2-2; no DNA is available, so the TRBD1 call from TCRdb remains unchecked. The CDR3 totals 16 residues. The germline gives CDR1 SGHNT, CDR2 YENEEA. CDR3 residues: CASKYRGDLNTGELFF.

CDR3 sequence reads: CASSQDGLVEEKLFF. V usage is TRBV4-1 and J usage is TRBJ1-4. The CDR3 runs to 15 residues. Germline lookup yields CDR1 MGHRA and CDR2 YSYEKL.

The chain carries TRBV18 and TRBJ2-2. This CDR3 has 16 residues. CDR1 and CDR2 (germline): KGHSH, LQKENI. CDR3 residues: CASSPPSAANTGELFF.

The V gene is TRBV9, the J gene TRBJ2-7; TCRdb selects TRBD1, and the lack of DNA leaves this call unchecked. Germline CDR1 SGDLS, CDR2 YYNGEE. The CDR3 runs to 16 residues. The CDR3 region is CASSARQGVSSYEQYF.

The CDR3 loop is CASSPSRDAFFSGANVLTF. The chain uses TRBV12-3 or TRBV12-4 and TRBJ2-6; there is no DNA to check the TCRdb D call of TRBD1. The CDR3 is 19 amino acids.

V and J are TRBV10-3 and TRBJ2-3; TCRdb picks TRBD2, but there is no DNA to check that call. This CDR3 has 14 residues. The germline V gene has CDR1 ENHRY and CDR2 SYGVKD. The CDR3 protein is CAISGPALTDTQYF.

The V and J genes are TRBV7-2 and TRBJ2-7; TCRdb picks TRBD2, but there is no DNA to check that call. The CDR3 runs to 14 residues. Germline V gene data show CDR1 as SGHTA and CDR2 as FQGNSA. Here the CDR3 reads CASSPREGVYEQYF. Full variable domain (remainder filled in from reference TRBV7-2 and TRBJ2-7): GAGVSQSPSNKVTEKGKDVELRCDPISGHTALYWYRQSLGQGLEFLIYFQGNSAPDKSGLPSDRFSAERTGGSVSTLTIQRTQQEDSAVYLCASSPREGVYEQYFGPGTRLTVT.

Here the CDR3 reads CASSPNRAYSGNTIYF. The chain joins TRBV5-1 to TRBJ1-3; the TCRdb call, TRBD1, lacks DNA for checking. The CDR3 has 16 residues. Germline CDR1 reads SGHRS; CDR2 reads YFSETQ.

The V gene is TRBV7-8, the J gene TRBJ2-3; there is no DNA to check the TCRdb D call of TRBD2. Germline V gives CDR1 SGHVS, CDR2 FQNEAQ. The CDR3 is 15 amino acids. CDR3 sequence: CASSLGSTLGDTQYF. The full variable domain, completed using reference TRBV7-8 and TRBJ2-3, is GAGVSQSPRYKVAKRGQDVALRCDPISGHVSLFWYQQALGQGPEFLTYFQNEAQLDKSGLPSDRFFAERPEGSVSTLKIQRTQQEDSAVYLCASSLGSTLGDTQYFGPGTRLTVL.